This T cell receptor beta chain was obtained from a study of blood T cells in healthy people across ages (dated by TCRdb to between 2014 and 2017). Regarding the research as a whole: Template switching captured roughly one uniquely barcoded TCR beta cDNA molecule per two T cells in model experiments. To avoid experimental bias, donors of different ages were spread randomly across the sequencing lanes. Donors were grouped into four age groups: young (average approximately 15 years), middle-aged (roughly 40), aged (over 55) and long-lived (just over 80). Using deep sequencing normalized with unique cDNA molecular identifiers, the study measured how TCR beta repertoire diversity changes with age. Using the same blood draw, the study looked at two additional independent replicas of 1 million unique cDNA reads for two donors, one aged 18 to 30 and the other aged 80 or older.

The CDR3, from cysteine to phenylalanine, totals 12 residues. Only the CDR3 DNA is retained, 36 bases long and in frame from the first base. The junction shows trimming of 6 bases on V and 5 bases on J, plus 10 bases between the germline ends. CDR1 PRHDT and CDR2 FYEKMQ were looked up in the germline V gene (reference sequence). Broader findings and caveats from the paper: The CMV infection status of donors was not known, potentially confounding age-related changes in expanded clonotypes. A strong correlation was found between observed TCR beta diversity and the percentage of naive T cells measured by flow cytometry. Compared with the aged group, the long-lived group had more naive CD4+ T cells, fewer expanded clones and increased TCR diversity, suggesting age selection. Estimates of total diversity based on one million sequenced T cells were regarded as lower bounds and as underestimates. As age increased, observed TCR beta diversity per million T cells dropped in a roughly linear way, and a significant reduction was already evident by age about 40. Because profiling used bulk unsorted PBMCs, naive and antigen-experienced compartments could not be compared conclusively.

The 35 to 40 donors, aged about 6 to 95 years, were systemically healthy Caucasian individuals from Russia. Around 10 milliliters of peripheral blood were collected from each donor into EDTA-treated Vacutainer tubes. Ficoll-Paque density-gradient centrifugation was used to isolate PBMCs, with at least 7 million obtained per sample. Trizol reagent was used to extract total RNA from the PBMCs, yielding at least 5.5 micrograms per sample. The percentages of naive CD45RAhigh/CD27high T cells were determined by flow cytometry on a PBMC aliquot from every donor. Comments on this clonotype: Its antigen is unknown. The sample holds no much larger clone one base away, and base qualities are not on file.

The library came from 5' RACE. The instrument given in TCRdb is Illumina HiSeq 2500. The second PCR ran for about 7 to 11 cycles and used a J-beta primer mix along with a sample-barcoded 5' primer. A unique molecular identifier was introduced onto each TCR beta cDNA molecule by a template-switch 5' adaptor carrying 12 random nucleotides. At least 3 million CDR3-containing paired-end reads were obtained from each sample. The Mint cDNA synthesis kit, primed by a TRBC-specific oligonucleotide, was used to synthesize first-strand cDNA from all RNA. Following uracil-DNA glycosylase treatment, a first 18-cycle PCR with universal primers M1SS and BC2_uni_R was performed on all cDNA. Under the source paper's analysis protocol: Normalization of each sample was performed by random selection of 1 million high-quality reads, each carrying a distinct molecular identifier. Reads with shared molecular identifiers were discarded instead of being binned into consensus sequences. MiTCR, run with a Q25 quality threshold and the strictest error-elimination algorithm, handled CDR3 identification, clonotype clustering and error correction. A nonparametric unseen species model using Euler transformation provided a lower-bound estimate of total TCR beta diversity. TCRdb reprocessing: public reads trimmed at Q25 with fastp, clones called with MiXCR, in-frame beta chains kept. CDR3 protein sequences are deduplicated, and each keeps its most common genes and DNA. The V and J calls and clone size are TCRdb's, not the authors'. Across this sample there are about 1.4 million distinct CDR3 sequences, with 45% to 70% seen only once. The ten largest clones represent roughly 7% of the sample.

This TCR was sampled from a man younger than 35 in good health. The chain employs TRBV13 and TRBJ2-5; the D segment could be TRBD2, given 5 matching bases. Sequenced input: blood. DNA sequence: TGTGCCAGCAGGGCGGGCATGGAGACCCAGTACTTC. This codes for CASRAGMETQYF.